The sample holds a few counts of the clone carrying this TCR beta chain. The data stem from a study of T cells after yellow fever vaccination. TCRdb recomputed calls from the 5' RACE reads with MiXCR, one row per CDR3 protein. The sample carries 400,000 or so distinct CDR3 sequences, about 6.2% recorded once. CDR1 and CDR2 (germline): SGHAT, FQNNGV. V lost 3 bases, J lost 3 bases, and 4 bases stayed unmatched. The CDR3 has 14 residues. The input for sequencing was PBMCs, taken 5 days after the yellow fever booster vaccination. This TCR was sampled from a young man who received the YFV17D yellow fever vaccine. V gene TRBV11-2 combines with J gene TRBJ2-5, with 7 nucleotides matching TRBD1. The DNA of the CDR3 is TGTGCCAGCAGCTTTAGGGGGCAGAAAGAGACCCAGTACTTC. Protein: CASSFRGQKETQYF. The complete variable domain, with remaining parts taken from reference TRBV11-2 and TRBJ2-5, reads EAGVAQSPRYKIIEKRQSVAFWCNPISGHATLYWYQQILGQGPKLLIQFQNNGVVDDSQLPKDRFSAERLKGVDSTLKIQPAKLEDSAVYLCASSFRGQKETQYFGPGTRLLVL.